The 28 T cell receptor beta chains below all came from one sample that was sequenced in a study of blood T cell repertoires in COVID-19 (dated by TCRdb to between 2020 and 2021). Library preparation was by the immunoSEQ multiplex PCR assay. As stored in TCRdb, this immuneACCESS dataset retains in-frame rearrangements with V and J assigned. A fraction of the clones does not appear; measured against another copy, unresolved V genes explain less than half of the discrepancy, and the remainder lacks a known reason. Counted in this sample were about 150,000 clones; 85% to 90% of them appeared once. The top ten hold 15% of the sample. The sample taken for sequencing was peripheral blood. These TCRs come from a woman aged 40 to 50 with acute or convalescent COVID-19.

This chain connects TRBV19 to TRBJ2-1, with 9 bases lining up with TRBD1. V shed 5 bases and J 6 bases; nucleotides not matched to a gene: 8. The CDR3 contains 15 residues. The V gene's germline CDR1 is LNHDA and CDR2 SQIVND (reference sequence). CDR3 sequence: CASSSGTGNSNEQFF. CDR3 nucleotides: TGTGCCAGTAGTTCAGGGACAGGGAATAGCAATGAGCAGTTCTTC. Looking up the rest from reference TRBV19 and TRBJ2-1 gives the full variable domain: DGGITQSPKYLFRKEGQNVTLSCEQNLNHDAMYWYRQDPGQGLRLIYYSQIVNDFQKGDIAEGYSVSREKKESFPLTVTSAQKNPTAFYLCASSSGTGNSNEQFFGPGTRLTVL.

The V gene is TRBV28, the J gene TRBJ2-1; D is perhaps TRBD1 (6 bases). The CDR3 consists of 15 residues. The V and J ends lost 3 bases and 7 bases respectively, with 16 bases between them. Germline lookup yields CDR1 MDHEN and CDR2 SYDVKM. The CDR3 sequence: CASSLWQGMVNEQFF. DNA of the CDR3: TGTGCCAGCAGTTTGTGGCAGGGGATGGTGAATGAGCAGTTCTTC.

The chain joins TRBV27 to TRBJ2-7; 14 nucleotides match TRBD2. The CDR3 has 17 residues. Germline CDR1 is MNHEY and CDR2 is SMNVEV (reference sequence). The V gene end was trimmed by 7 bases and the J gene end by 6 bases; junction bases not matched to a gene: 14. In DNA, the CDR3 is TGTGCCAGCACCAACCGGAGACTAGCGGGAGGGCCCGGCGAGCAGTACTTC. This codes for CASTNRRLAGGPGEQYF.

V usage is TRBV3-1 (or the pseudogene TRBV3-2) and J usage is TRBJ2-2; TRBD2 aligns across 9 bases. CDR3 length: 15 amino acids. With 4 bases clipped from V and 6 bases from J, the junction kept 6 bases outside the gene matches. Per germline, CDR1 LGHDT and CDR2 YNNKEL (reference sequence). CDR3 DNA: TGTGCCAGCAGCCTGGGACTAGCTCTCGCCGGGGAGCTGTTTTTT. Protein sequence: CASSLGLALAGELFF.

The rearrangement links TRBV24-1 to TRBJ1-5; 7 bases fit TRBD1. Germline values: CDR1 KGHDR, CDR2 SFDVKD. This CDR3 comprises 16 residues. With 4 bases clipped from V and 0 bases from J, the junction kept 5 bases outside the gene matches. The chain's CDR3 is CATSDVGQNSNQPQHF. CDR3 nucleotide sequence: TGTGCCACCAGTGACGTGGGACAGAATAGCAATCAGCCCCAGCATTTT.

V and J are TRBV3-1 (or the pseudogene TRBV3-2) and TRBJ1-5; TRBD1 matches at 7 bases. Germline V CDR1 and CDR2: LGHDT, YNNKEL (reference sequence). The CDR3 contains 18 residues. V was clipped by 2 bases and J by 0 bases; unmatched bases: 10. The CDR3 is CASSQTPPTGFSNQPQHF. The CDR3 DNA reads as TGTGCCAGCAGCCAAACCCCCCCGACAGGGTTTAGCAATCAGCCCCAGCATTTT.

This clone was counted a single time. The V gene is TRBV6-1, the J gene TRBJ2-3; TRBD2 matches at 10 bases. The CDR3 extends over 15 amino acids. CDR1 is MNHNS, CDR2 SASEGT, per germline. V dropped 3 bases and J dropped 5; count of bases not matched to a gene: 5. CDR3 nucleotide sequence: TGTGCCAGCAGTGATCCAGCGGGGGGGCGAGATACGCAGTATTTT. It is translated as CASSDPAGGRDTQYF.

The chain carries TRBV28 and TRBJ2-7, with TRBD2 identical over 7 bases. With V trimmed by 6 bases and J by 2 bases, 7 bases remained unmatched. CDR3 length: 14 residues. CDR1 is MDHEN and CDR2 is SYDVKM in the germline V gene. CDR3 loop: CASRKEAGTYEQYF. CDR3 coding DNA: TGTGCCAGCAGAAAAGAAGCGGGAACCTACGAGCAGTACTTC.

In nucleotides, the CDR3 is TGCAGTGCTAGTTACAAGAACAATGAGCAGTTCTTC. Its protein product is CSASYKNNEQFF. V gene TRBV20-1 combines with J gene TRBJ2-1; D is unresolved. Deletions cut 3 bases from V and 5 bases from J, with 8 bases between. The CDR3 runs 12 residues. Germline-derived CDR1 and CDR2 are DFQATT and SNEGSKA (reference sequence).

A single count supports this clone. The chain joins TRBV12-3 or TRBV12-4 to TRBJ2-7; D gene uncertain. This CDR3 is 12 amino acids long. Trimming left V 3 bases short and J 4 bases short, with 7 bases between. The CDR3 spells CASSLFHYEQYF. Written as DNA, the CDR3 is TGTGCCAGCAGTTTGTTTCATTACGAGCAGTACTTC.

The rearrangement joins TRBV27 to TRBJ1-1; no reliable D call. The CDR3 loop spans 13 amino acids. Germline values: CDR1 MNHEY, CDR2 SMNVEV (reference sequence). V lost 2 bases to trimming and J lost 4 bases, with 8 bases between them. This CDR3 is CASSLRRGTEAFF. The CDR3 nucleotides read TGTGCCAGCAGTTTACGCCGAGGCACTGAAGCTTTCTTT.

J is TRBJ2-7 and V is TRBV7-8; tentatively, D is TRBD1 (5 bases). Germline V gives CDR1 SGHVS, CDR2 FQNEAQ. Deletions cut 5 bases from V and 7 bases from J, with 18 bases between. This CDR3 region has 14 residues. Here the CDR3 DNA reads TGTGCCAGCAGCCCATCCCGGTCGGCAGGGGAGCAGTACTTC. Its protein is CASSPSRSAGEQYF.

The chain uses TRBV5-1 and TRBJ1-3; 10 bases line up with TRBD1. V shed 0 bases, J shed 0 bases, and the junction held 3 bases outside the gene matches. CDR1 is SGHRS and CDR2 is YFSETQ in the germline V gene. The CDR3 extends over 17 amino acids. The DNA for the CDR3 is TGCGCCAGCAGCTTGGTGGGACAGGGGAGCTCTGGAAACACCATATATTTT. Translating gives CASSLVGQGSSGNTIYF.

The rearrangement links TRBV11-2 to TRBJ2-2; TRBD1 matches 9 bases. Trimming removed 6 bases from V and 5 bases from J; junction bases left unmatched: 10. Germline-derived CDR1 and CDR2 are SGHAT and FQNNGV. This CDR3 has 16 amino acids. DNA of the CDR3: TGTGCCAGCAGTAAAACCGGGACAGGGCTTACCGGGGAGCTGTTTTTT. It codes for CASSKTGTGLTGELFF.

The chain joins TRBV28 to TRBJ2-1; D is undetermined. V was shortened by 3 bases and J by 6 bases, with 9 bases between the two germline ends. The germline CDR1 and CDR2 sequences are MDHEN and SYDVKM. The CDR3 covers 13 residues. The CDR3 DNA reads TGTGCCAGCAGTTTTGGGCAATTCAATGAGCAGTTCTTC. Translation: CASSFGQFNEQFF.

The chain is built from TRBV7-6 and TRBJ2-1; 10 bases agree with TRBD2. The J segment lost 9 bases and the V segment lost 2 bases, leaving 7 bases of the junction unmatched. CDR1 is SGHVS and CDR2 is FNYEAQ in the germline V gene. This CDR3 region has 15 residues. CDR3 region: CASSLLPSGSGEQFF. For the CDR3, the DNA is TGTGCCAGCAGCTTATTGCCTAGCGGGAGTGGTGAGCAGTTCTTC.

In DNA, the CDR3 is TGTGCCAGCAGCCAAGATCCTCGGTGGAGTGAGCAGTTCTTC. This sequence encodes CASSQDPRWSEQFF. The chain carries TRBV14 and TRBJ2-1, with D hard to call. The CDR3 sequence is 14 residues long. Germline CDR1 SGHDN, CDR2 FVKESK. V dropped 0 bases and J dropped 9 bases, with 12 bases sitting between them.

The chain recombines TRBV6-5 with TRBJ2-3; 8 nucleotides agree with TRBD1. The J segment lost 1 base and the V segment lost 6 bases, leaving 6 bases of the junction unmatched. The CDR3 is made up of 15 amino acids. Looked up from germline, CDR1 is MNHEY and CDR2 is SVGAGI. Here the CDR3 reads CASRPGTGRTDTQYF. CDR3 coding DNA: TGTGCCAGCAGGCCAGGGACAGGCCGCACAGATACGCAGTATTTT.

There are a few counts of this clone. The chain is built from TRBV29-1 and TRBJ1-1; D may be TRBD1 (5 bases). The CDR3 length is 14 residues. Trimming stripped 6 bases from V and 6 bases from J, with 20 bases between. Per germline, CDR1 SQVTM and CDR2 ANQGSEA. CDR3 in amino acids: CSVLPSRGKAEAFF. The CDR3 DNA reads as TGCAGCGTCCTACCCTCGCGGGGGAAGGCTGAAGCTTTCTTT.

This chain uses TRBV5-8 with TRBJ1-1; D perhaps matches TRBD1 (6 bases). Germline CDR1 SGHTS, CDR2 YDEGEE. V was shortened by 0 bases and J by 4 bases, with 10 bases between the two germline ends. This CDR3 contains 14 residues. As DNA, the CDR3 is TGTGCCAGCAGCTTGGGAATAGGGGGCACTGAAGCTTTCTTT. Its protein is CASSLGIGGTEAFF.

The chain uses TRBV3-1 (or the pseudogene TRBV3-2) and TRBJ1-5; possible D gene TRBD1, 6 bases. CDR3 length equals 16 residues. Trimming shortened V by 0 bases and J by 2 bases, and 11 bases separated the two germline ends. Looked up from germline, CDR1 is LGHDT and CDR2 is YNNKEL (reference sequence). Here the CDR3 reads CASSQDGGFGNQPQHF. CDR3 bases: TGTGCCAGCAGCCAAGATGGGGGCTTCGGCAATCAGCCCCAGCATTTT.

The V call is TRBV19, the J call TRBJ1-2; tentative D call: TRBD1 (5 bases). CDR3 length: 14 residues. CDR1 and CDR2 (germline): LNHDA, SQIVND (reference sequence). The V and J ends lost 2 bases and 1 base respectively, with 8 bases between them. The CDR3 DNA follows: TGTGCCAGTAGTATATGGGGGGTTAACTATGGCTACACCTTC. It is translated as CASSIWGVNYGYTF.

This clone was counted once. The chain carries TRBV9 and TRBJ2-1; D call uncertain. From germline, CDR1 is SGDLS and CDR2 YYNGEE. The CDR3 is made up of 14 amino acids. Trimming took 0 bases from V and 7 from J, leaving 11 bases between them. The CDR3 region is CASSVAVRQNEQFF. In DNA form, the CDR3 reads TGTGCCAGCAGCGTAGCTGTCAGGCAGAATGAGCAGTTCTTC.

J is TRBJ2-5 and V is TRBV29-1; D remains ambiguous. Germline CDR1 reads SQVTM; CDR2 reads ANQGSEA. Trimming removed 2 bases at V and 1 base at J, with 8 bases between. The CDR3 length is 13 residues. The CDR3 DNA sequence: TGCAGCGTTGAACTCCCGTCCCAAGAGACCCAGTACTTC. Its protein is CSVELPSQETQYF.

The gene calls are TRBV18 and TRBJ1-1; D unclear. V lost 3 bases and J 9 bases, leaving 8 bases between the germline ends. The CDR3 runs 11 residues. CDR1 is KGHSH and CDR2 is LQKENI in the germline V gene. The CDR3 coding sequence is TGTGCCAGCTCACCTCAGGATAAAGCTTTCTTT. As protein: CASSPQDKAFF.

The CDR3 loop is CASSELTAYQPQHF. The DNA of the CDR3 is TGTGCCAGCAGTGAATTAACAGCCTATCAGCCCCAGCATTTT. This chain connects TRBV6-1 to TRBJ1-5; D is ambiguous. Germline V gives CDR1 MNHNS, CDR2 SASEGT. The CDR3 totals 14 residues. V was shortened by 2 bases and J by 5 bases, with 10 bases between the two germline ends.

The genes are TRBV3-1 (or the pseudogene TRBV3-2) and TRBJ2-6; tentative D call: TRBD1 (6 bases). The V end lost 3 bases, the J end lost 1 base, and 13 bases lay between the germline ends. This CDR3 contains 17 residues. From germline, CDR1 is LGHDT and CDR2 YNNKEL (reference sequence). The chain's CDR3 is CASSQPYRVSGANVLTF. The CDR3 region has the DNA TGTGCCAGCAGCCAGCCTTACAGGGTATCTGGGGCCAACGTCCTGACTTTC.

The gene calls are TRBV6-6 and TRBJ2-7, with 8 bases that match TRBD2. V was pared by 5 bases and J by 3 bases, with 12 bases of the junction left unmatched. Germline V gene sequence: CDR1 MNHNY, CDR2 SVGAGI (reference sequence). The CDR3 loop spans 16 amino acids. CDR3 sequence (DNA): TGTGCCAGCAGTCGCCGGGGGAGCGGGAGCCGCTACGAGCAGTACTTC. This translates into CASSRRGSGSRYEQYF.